This T cell receptor beta chain was profiled in a study of cytomegalovirus exposure and HLA in healthy donors. Amplification used 60 Vbeta primers and 13 Jbeta primers. Libraries were prepared by immunoSEQ multiplex PCR; TCRdb keeps only in-frame clonotypes and omits some of them. The top ten clones hold roughly 1.4% of a sample with 130,000 or so clones, 75% to 90% of them seen once. Material: PBMCs. The source is a man aged 35-49 years in good health and CMV-seronegative.

The CDR3 is CASSEARGQHYEQYF. CDR3 coding DNA: TGTGCCAGCAGTGAAGCGCGGGGCCAGCACTACGAGCAGTACTTC. The V gene is TRBV6-1, the J gene TRBJ2-7, with a tentative D call TRBD2 (6 bases). Trimming stripped 0 bases from V and 3 bases from J, with 12 bases between. Germline V lookup: CDR1 MNHNS, CDR2 SASEGT. The CDR3 contains 15 residues.